This section outlines one T cell receptor (beta chain) sequence together with its context. What it binds is not known. Per germline, CDR1 MNHNY and CDR2 SVGAGI (reference sequence). This CDR3 is built from 15 residues. Trimming left V 6 bases short and J 6 bases short, with 18 bases between. The sample is drawn from a study of identifying expanded T cells in peripheral blood. Data came from immunoSEQ multiplex PCR; TCRdb stores just in-frame clones and leaves some out. The sample holds under 110,000 clones, roughly 85% seen once. Findings of the study overall: Roughly two-week clone count variance significantly increased as total template count grew.

The rearrangement links TRBV6-6 to TRBJ1-5; D might be TRBD1 (6 bases). Sequenced sample: blood. The TCR originated in a person aged 18 to 70 in good health. The CDR3 protein is CASRPPGGLGQPQHF. The CDR3 coding sequence is TGTGCCAGCAGACCTCCTGGGGGGCTCGGTCAGCCCCAGCATTTT.